This entry lists 18 T cell receptor beta chains sequenced from one sample in a study of identical twins. One entry per CDR3 protein results from TCRdb running MiXCR on the 5' RACE reads. The sample includes about 450,000 distinct CDR3 sequences, about 18% of them seen just once. What was sequenced was naive T cells sorted from blood. These receptors were obtained from a man in his fifties or sixties in good health.

This clonotype was counted at least ten times. The J gene is TRBJ1-6, the V gene TRBV12-3 or TRBV12-4; a possible D gene is TRBD1 (5 bases). The CDR3 spans 18 residues. V lost 7 bases, J lost 2 bases, and 21 bases lay in between. The DNA for the CDR3 is TGTGCCAGCACCCTAGATATCGGGACTGGGCCCTATAATTCACCCCTCCACTTT. This sequence encodes CASTLDIGTGPYNSPLHF.

In the case of this clonotype: It may be a read error: a sequence one base away is much more abundant. The CDR3 DNA reads as TGCAGCAGCTATAACAGGGACCAAGAGACCCAGTCCTTC. The encoded protein is CSSYNRDQETQSF. The gene calls are TRBV20-1 and TRBJ2-5; possibly TRBD1 for D (6 bases). Germline assignment: CDR1 DFQATT and CDR2 SNEGSKA (reference sequence). This CDR3 region has 13 residues.

The chain joins TRBV2 to TRBJ1-1; D uncertain. The CDR3 runs 15 residues. Germline CDR1 and CDR2: SNHLY and FYNNEI. V gave up 0 bases and J gave up 1 base, with 9 bases separating them. The CDR3 is CASSEASQGNTEAFF. The DNA of the CDR3 is TGTGCCAGCAGTGAAGCCAGCCAAGGGAACACTGAAGCTTTCTTT.

As to this clonotype: A read error may produce the germline difference seen at one junction end. This chain joins TRBV27 and TRBJ1-1; D remains ambiguous. The CDR3 is made up of 15 amino acids. The germline V gene has CDR1 MNHEY and CDR2 SMNVEV (reference sequence). The CDR3 here is CASSFRRQMNTEASF. The CDR3 region has the DNA TGTGCCAGCAGTTTCCGGCGGCAGATGAACACTGAAGCTTCCTTT.

The table lists this clonotype with many counts. The chain joins TRBV20-1 to TRBJ2-5; D not certain. This CDR3 is 14 amino acids long. The germline V gene encodes CDR1 DFQATT and CDR2 SNEGSKA (reference sequence). V was cut by 3 bases and J by 0 bases, with 11 bases left in between. This chain's CDR3 is CSARELQNQETQYF. Here the CDR3 DNA reads TGCAGTGCTAGGGAATTACAAAACCAAGAGACCCAGTACTTC.

The chain uses TRBV10-2 and TRBJ1-1; D unresolved. Germline CDR1 reads WSHSY; CDR2 reads SAAADI. CDR3 length: 14 amino acids. Between the trimmed V and J ends, which lost 3 bases and 0 bases, there was a span of 8 bases. The CDR3 nucleotides are TGCGCCAGCAGTGATGAGACACTGAACACTGAAGCTTTCTTT. It is translated as CASSDETLNTEAFF.

The chain recombines TRBV20-1 with TRBJ1-1; weak D call: TRBD1 (5 bases). The V gene lost 0 bases and the J gene lost 4 bases, with 12 bases spanning the gap. CDR1 and CDR2 from the germline V gene are DFQATT and SNEGSKA (reference sequence). The CDR3 consists of 14 residues. Here the CDR3 DNA reads TGCAGTGCTAGAGAGGCAGGGAGTAGCACTGAAGCTTTCTTT. Translation gives CSAREAGSSTEAFF.

The rearrangement joins TRBV20-1 to TRBJ2-3; the match to TRBD2 covers 10 bases. V shed 0 bases and J 4 bases; nucleotides not matched to a gene: 4. In germline, CDR1 is DFQATT, CDR2 SNEGSKA (reference sequence). The CDR3 extends over 15 amino acids. CDR3 residues: CSARDSGGWADTQYF. CDR3 DNA: TGCAGTGCTAGAGATAGCGGGGGGTGGGCAGATACGCAGTATTTT.

This clonotype was seen a handful of times. The chain combines TRBV7-2 with TRBJ2-7, with a tentative D call TRBD2 (6 bases). V lost 1 base and J 5 bases, leaving 15 bases between the germline ends. The CDR3 consists of 15 residues. The germline gives CDR1 SGHTA, CDR2 FQGNSA. The chain's CDR3 is CASSLGPGRANEQYF. CDR3 bases: TGTGCCAGCAGCTTAGGTCCCGGGAGAGCCAACGAGCAGTACTTC.

Many counts were recorded for this clonotype. This chain connects TRBV29-1 to TRBJ2-7, with D possibly being TRBD2 (5 bases). There are 15 residues in the CDR3. CDR1 and CDR2 (germline): SQVTM, ANQGSEA. Deletions cut 4 bases from V and 4 bases from J, with 20 bases between. The CDR3 sequence: CSVARGREGRYEQYF. The CDR3 coding sequence is TGCAGCGTTGCTCGTGGGCGAGAGGGTCGGTACGAGCAGTACTTC.

In this sample, this clonotype turned up once. This chain joins TRBV4-2 and TRBJ2-6; D uncertain. From germline, CDR1 is LGHNA and CDR2 YNFKEQ. This CDR3 has 18 residues. The V and J ends lost 4 bases and 0 bases respectively, with 16 bases between them. The CDR3: CASSLPENVVSGANVLTF. The DNA of the CDR3 is TGTGCCAGCAGCCTTCCCGAAAATGTAGTCTCTGGGGCCAACGTCCTGACTTTC.

V is TRBV15 and J is TRBJ2-4; no reliable D call. This CDR3 is built from 16 residues. V gave up 6 bases and J gave up 0 bases, with 15 bases separating them. The V gene's germline CDR1 is LNHNV and CDR2 YYDKDF (reference sequence). The CDR3 here is CATRGPLALAKNIQYF. CDR3 coding DNA: TGTGCCACCAGAGGCCCCCTTGCTCTAGCCAAAAACATTCAGTACTTC.

Many counts were recorded for this clonotype. The chain couples TRBV5-1 to TRBJ2-1; TRBD2 matches at 13 bases. The V gene end was trimmed by 4 bases and the J gene end by 3 bases; junction bases not matched to a gene: 4. The V gene's germline CDR1 is SGHRS and CDR2 YFSETQ. The CDR3 runs 16 residues. This CDR3 is CASSPGLAGDYNEQFF. The DNA of the CDR3 is TGCGCCAGCAGCCCCGGACTAGCGGGAGACTACAATGAGCAGTTCTTC.

The chain joins TRBV4-2 to TRBJ1-1, with 7 bases fitting TRBD1. Germline V gene data show CDR1 as LGHNA and CDR2 as YNFKEQ. With V trimmed by 2 bases and J by 3 bases, 9 bases remained unmatched. The CDR3 extends over 16 amino acids. The CDR3 protein is CASSQPNRGKDTEAFF. CDR3 nucleotides: TGTGCCAGCAGCCAACCTAACAGGGGTAAGGACACTGAAGCTTTCTTT.

This clonotype was observed at least ten times. The chain links TRBV29-1 to TRBJ2-5; TRBD1 aligns across 10 bases. Looked up from germline, CDR1 is SQVTM and CDR2 is ANQGSEA. This CDR3 spans 19 amino acids. V was clipped by 2 bases and J by 5 bases; unmatched bases: 20. Here the CDR3 DNA reads TGCAGCGTTGAATCCCACGGTTACGCGCGTGGGGACAGGGGTGAGACCCAGTACTTC. As protein: CSVESHGYARGDRGETQYF.

This clonotype was detected many times. The CDR3 sequence is CSATGTSTDTQYF. The CDR3 nucleotides are TGCAGTGCTACCGGGACTAGCACAGATACGCAGTATTTT. This sequence joins TRBV20-1 and TRBJ2-3; a weak D match, TRBD2 (6 bases). V was shortened by 4 bases and J by 0 bases, with 8 bases between the two germline ends. Germline V gives CDR1 DFQATT, CDR2 SNEGSKA (reference sequence). The CDR3 extends over 13 amino acids.

Ten or more counts support this clonotype. The CDR3 sequence is CASRALGTSGRDTQYF. Written as DNA, the CDR3 is TGTGCCAGCAGAGCCCTCGGGACTAGCGGCCGGGATACGCAGTATTTT. The genes are TRBV12-3 or TRBV12-4 and TRBJ2-3, with 11 bases aligning to TRBD2. The CDR3 is made up of 16 amino acids. The V and J ends lost 6 bases and 6 bases, in that order; junction bases with no gene match: 11.

In its sample, this clonotype was seen many times. The rearrangement uses TRBV12-3 or TRBV12-4 and TRBJ1-1; 7 positions agree with TRBD1. V lost 4 bases to trimming and J lost 3 bases; unmatched junction nucleotides: 8. This CDR3 has 15 amino acids. The CDR3 DNA is TGTGCCAGCAGTTCCGACAGGGCGTTTTACACTGAAGCTTTCTTT. This encodes CASSSDRAFYTEAFF.